This TCR beta chain appears in the sequencing data of a study of cytomegalovirus exposure and HLA in healthy donors (dated by TCRdb to the late 2010s). For the study in its entirety: An earlier analysis of some 600 of the donors reported approximately 280 Gb of sequence data and 117 million unique TCR beta sequences obtained from around 170 million T cells. About 280 gigabases of sequencing data and around 80 million unique TCR sequences made up an early release that covered 500 to 700 HLA-typed donors. Of the 398 genotyped donors, approximately 82% fell in the genetic ancestry cluster associated with self-reported Caucasian donors. The study aimed to test whether cataloging public T cell receptors could reveal signatures of past pathogen exposure. The study profiled the T cell repertoires of hundreds of subjects by immunosequencing and related them to cytomegalovirus serostatus. In addition to the first cohort of 666 subjects, a separate validation cohort of some 120 different subjects was used. High-throughput TCR immunosequencing, statistical association of individual TCRs with disease status, and machine learning were combined to predict cytomegalovirus infection status. To study patterns of TCR occurrence, a later analysis re-analyzed previously published TCR beta repertoires from around 660 donors and added high-resolution HLA genotyping. Rather than drawing on any new phenotypic data, the later analysis identified candidate immune exposures from TCR beta sequences and the way those sequences occurred across donors. To decide whether each TCR beta V gene segment behaved as functional or pseudogenic, an earlier analysis of some 540 of the donors relied on high-throughput TCR beta sequencing. Donor age, sex, ethnicity and CMV serostatus were compiled alongside the repertoire data. In a later genetic analysis, genome-wide SNP genotypes for about three fifths of the 666 donors were used, and that subset was treated as a discovery cohort. All discovery cohort repertoires had been generated using a single sequencing platform. HLA typing covered class I and class II loci at four-digit resolution. The number of donors typed differed by locus, with 629-630 for A, B, C, DRB1 and DQB1, 522 for DQA1, 600 to 610 for DPA1, and some 440 for DPB1. Four to six DR-DQ haplotypes were handled as single units for association and clustering because linkage in the cohort was strong. Among 300 to 500 genotyped donors of the cohort, an average of around 240,000 unique TCR beta nucleotide sequences was sequenced per donor, of which 15% to 20% were non-productive. Summary of the overall study and its limitations: A cluster of highly shared sequence variants was judged likely to represent a technical artifact of the sequencing pipeline. Cytomegalovirus status was reported to be diagnosed by the classifier with high specificity and sensitivity in both the original and validation cohorts. In a later analysis, most CMV-associated TCR beta chains were found to appear HLA-restricted, with HLA associations seemingly driven largely by CMV exposure. The earlier analysis of 587 of the donors excluded roughly 17 rarely observed V segments, including chromosome 9 orphons, because counts were too low. Broadly in line with IMGT annotations, most TCR beta V segments showed up in productive rearrangements about 87% or about 30% of the time in an earlier analysis of under 700 of the donors. Most TCR sequences were seen in very few donors, while some public TCRs were found in many individuals. Three of the identified cytomegalovirus-associated TCR beta chains were confirmed in vitro to be specific for cytomegalovirus antigens. The cohort was sequenced for TCR beta chains only, and without alpha or paired-chain data the features that could be detected were limited. A later analysis reported that several top co-occurrence clusters appeared linked to parvovirus B19, influenza, CMV and Epstein-Barr virus. Correlated functional status among segregating V segments might be attributable to linkage disequilibrium, but an unknown experimental factor could not be ruled out. At a false discovery rate of 0.05, a later analysis linked about 16,000 TCR beta sequences to specific HLA alleles. Immune exposure information for the cohort was limited to CMV serostatus. Presence/absence analyses assumed roughly uniform sequencing depth across donors, an assumption that may not hold. In the study, 150 to 200 TCR beta chains were listed as associated with cytomegalovirus. Strong co-occurrence of HLA alleles, especially DR and DQ, made assigning TCR associations to individual alleles difficult. HLA typing was unavailable for some donors at each locus, so association tests used only the typed subset. Compared with the approximately 710-donor mean, donors in an Asian-associated ancestry cluster had fewer N-insertions in productive TCRs, according to a later genetic analysis. In a later analysis, the rate of TCR association differed among HLA loci, with DRB1 alleles having the most associated TCRs and HLA-C alleles having the fewest. Compared with equally common non-associated chains, HLA-associated TCR beta chains in a later analysis were more clonally expanded and had lower generation probabilities. A further reported finding was that TCR beta sequences accurately predicted the HLA-A and HLA-B alleles for most subjects in the first cohort. In a later genetic analysis, a missense DCLRE1C variant was associated with V-gene and J-gene trimming of TCR beta chains, and the association was replicated in an independent cohort. Some IMGT-functional V segments, including TRBV6-2 and TRBV6-3, could not be distinguished by the 87-base-pair reads and were therefore excluded. According to the authors, the approach could potentially be generalized to other disease states and immunological phenotypes.

Details on this clone: It lacks a known antigen. Qualities for individual bases were not recorded, and no much larger clone is one base off.

The CDR3 starts with the cysteine, ends with the phenylalanine, and has 16 residues. CDR3 DNA only is kept here, 48 bases in frame from base 1. The junction shows trimming of 1 base on V and 4 bases on J, plus 13 bases between the germline ends. The germline V gene (reference sequence) provides CDR1 SEHNR and CDR2 FQNEAQ. The cohort consisted of approximately 690 healthy bone marrow donors. At the time of sampling, every cohort member was nominally healthy, though immune exposures that went unrecorded were likely present. The donor tested CMV seronegative and was one of the 352 seronegative cohort members. A peripheral blood sample was collected from each donor, and TCR beta sequencing was performed on peripheral blood mononuclear cells. Genomic DNA was extracted from the blood cell samples with the Qiagen DNeasy Blood Extraction Kit. The library came from the immunoSEQ multiplex PCR assay. For the multiplex PCR, a mixture combining 60 forward primers for TCR Vbeta segments and 13 reverse primers for TCR Jbeta segments was used. The CDR3 region of rearranged TCR beta genes was amplified from genomic DNA by a multiplex PCR assay. On the Illumina HiSeq System, the amplified TCR beta libraries were sequenced as 87-base-pair reads. The source study handled its data this way. A later analysis counted approximately 74 million unique TCR beta chains across the 666 repertoires, and around 9.9 million of these chains were shared by at least two donors. A nearest-neighbor algorithm error-corrected the raw reads and collapsed the reads into unique sequences, merging closely related sequences to remove PCR and sequencing errors. To assign V, D and J gene segments, CDR3 sequences were aligned to IMGT reference sequences. For a sequence to be retained, a match of at least six nucleotides to both a V gene segment and a J gene segment was required. Rearrangements were classified as productive when the CDR3 lacked stop codons and remained in frame with V and J, and all other rearrangements were classified as non-productive. Following IMGT convention, CDR3 was defined as the stretch from the second conserved V-encoded cysteine up to the conserved J-encoded phenylalanine. The earlier analysis of a few hundred of the donors excluded sequences that lacked an unambiguous match to a single V gene segment. In an earlier analysis of approximately 610 of the donors, V segments were called functional above 56.7% productive rearrangements and were called segregating when the between-donor standard deviation exceeded 5%. To diagnose cytomegalovirus status from the catalog of TCR beta chain sequences, a statistical classification framework was built. V and J gene assignment, in a later analysis, came from comparing TCR nucleotide sequences with IMGT/GENE-DB human TR gene sequences. Using the TCRdist pipeline, a later analysis assigned CDR3 sequences along with most-parsimonious VDJ recombination scenarios. In a later analysis, each TCR beta chain was defined by its CDR3 amino acid sequence together with its V-gene family, and reads lacking a unique V-gene family were excluded. As a way to deal with suspected cross-contamination and a sequencing artifact, a later analysis dropped 592 nucleotide sequences that were highly shared and had low generation probability. In a later analysis, a clonal expansion index was calculated for each public chain from normalized within-repertoire ranks of inferred template counts. Generation probabilities in a later analysis came from a VDJ recombination model fitted to out-of-frame rearrangements, and those results were checked against IGoR. A later analysis scored TCR-TCR, TCR-HLA and TCR-CMV co-occurrence with hypergeometric tests, applying a repertoire-size bias correction to TCR pairs. In a later analysis, false discovery rates were estimated by permuting HLA or CMV assignments 20 times. A later analysis grouped co-occurring TCRs with DBSCAN, adding TCRdist sequence similarity when clustering within HLA-allele-positive subsets. Co-occurrence clustering excluded repertoires with fewer than 30,000 or more than 120,000 public chains, plus five with anomalous nucleotide sharing. Sourced from immuneACCESS, this table was stored by TCRdb with only in-frame sequences that have V and J called. A share of the clones is absent; for the studies checked, an unresolved V gene accounts for under half, and the remainder has no known explanation. D and trimming were read from the DNA, whereas the V and J calls and clone size are those reported in that table. In all, the sample holds approximately 120,000 clones, and about 84% of those were seen once. The ten largest make up 3.6% of the sample.

The receptor comes from a man aged 35 to 55 in good health and CMV-seronegative. In this chain, TRBV7-9 is recombined with TRBJ1-4; the D region possibly corresponds to TRBD1 (5 bases align). Material: PBMCs. The CDR3 here reads CASSLEVTALNEKLFF. At the DNA level, the sequence is TGTGCCAGCAGCTTAGAAGTGACAGCCCTTAATGAAAAACTGTTTTTT.